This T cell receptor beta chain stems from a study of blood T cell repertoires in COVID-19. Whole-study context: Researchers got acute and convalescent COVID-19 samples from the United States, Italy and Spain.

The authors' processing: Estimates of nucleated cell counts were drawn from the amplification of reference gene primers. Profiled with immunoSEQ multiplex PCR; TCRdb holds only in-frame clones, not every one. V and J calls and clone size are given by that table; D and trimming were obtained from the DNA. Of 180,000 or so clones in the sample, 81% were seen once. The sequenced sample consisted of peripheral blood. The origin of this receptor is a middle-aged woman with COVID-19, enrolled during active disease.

The CDR3 sequence is CASSTGDSEAFF. CDR3 in DNA: TGTGCCAGTAGTACGGGGGACAGCGAAGCTTTCTTT. The rearrangement links TRBV19 to TRBJ1-1, with 7 bases identical to TRBD1. The CDR3 is 12 residues long. The trim removed 4 bases at V and 8 bases at J, leaving 4 bases unmatched. Germline CDR1 and CDR2: LNHDA and SQIVND (reference sequence).